This entry features one TCR beta chain sequence. As yet, its antigen is unknown. The data stem from a study of cytomegalovirus exposure and HLA in healthy donors. Whole-study context: It was reported in a later analysis that the approximately 110 validation repertoires used the same platform as the 500 to 700 first-cohort repertoires. Regarding the study as a whole: In the 130 or so validation repertoires, about 94% of cluster scores exceeded 0, per a later analysis. The majority of TCR sequences were rare, yet some public TCRs appeared in many donors.

This CDR3 has 16 amino acids. CDR1 and CDR2 (germline): MGHDK, SYGVNS. The V gene end was trimmed by 4 bases and the J gene end by 5 bases; junction bases not matched to a gene: 9. TCRdb's copy holds only in-frame clones and misses some; the assay was immunoSEQ multiplex PCR. The sample includes some 140,000 clones, roughly 86% of them seen just once. This chain connects TRBV25-1 to TRBJ2-1; 9 bases map to TRBD2. The TCR comes from a human donor in good health. The sequencing input was PBMCs. The CDR3 coding sequence is TGTGCCAGCAGTGTCTCGAGCGGGGGGCTCCACAATGAGCAGTTCTTC. Protein sequence: CASSVSSGGLHNEQFF.